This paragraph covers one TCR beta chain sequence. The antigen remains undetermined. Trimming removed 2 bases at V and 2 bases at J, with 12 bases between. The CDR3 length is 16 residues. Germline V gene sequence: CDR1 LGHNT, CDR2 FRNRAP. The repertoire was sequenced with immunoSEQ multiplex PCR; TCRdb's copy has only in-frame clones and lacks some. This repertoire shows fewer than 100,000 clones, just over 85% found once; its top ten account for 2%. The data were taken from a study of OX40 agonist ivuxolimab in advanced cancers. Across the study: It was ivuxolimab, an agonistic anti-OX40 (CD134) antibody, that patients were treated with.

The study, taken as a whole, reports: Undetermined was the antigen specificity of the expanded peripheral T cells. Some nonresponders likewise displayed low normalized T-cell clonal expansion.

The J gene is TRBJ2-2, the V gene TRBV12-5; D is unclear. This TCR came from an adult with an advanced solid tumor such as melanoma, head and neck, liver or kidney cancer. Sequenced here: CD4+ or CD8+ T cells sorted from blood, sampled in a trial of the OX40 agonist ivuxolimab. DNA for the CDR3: TGTGCTAGTGGTTTGCTCTTGACAAGTAACACCGGGGAGCTGTTTTTT. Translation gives CASGLLLTSNTGELFF.